The 20 T cell receptor beta chains below come from one sample, sequenced in a study of T cells in Graves' hyperthyroidism and ophthalmopathy. There were TCR beta CDR3 regions amplified from RNA transcripts. The TCR CDR3 was amplified in a first-round RT-PCR using the HTBI primer set. TCRdb fed the multiplex PCR reads into MiXCR, producing one record per CDR3 protein. Of 130,000 or so distinct CDR3 sequences in the sample, over 20% are singletons; the top ten hold around two thirds. The sample consisted of blood. The source is a woman between 45 and 65 years old with Graves' hyperthyroidism that later progressed to Graves' ophthalmopathy.

The sample holds many counts of this clonotype. The V gene is TRBV5-6, the J gene TRBJ2-7, with a weak D call TRBD2 (5 bases). The CDR3 sequence is 13 residues long. Trimming shortened V by 4 bases and J by 2 bases, and 10 bases separated the two germline ends. Germline V gene data show CDR1 as SGHDT and CDR2 as YYEEEE. CDR3: CASSGGSAYEQYF. For the CDR3, the DNA is TGTGCCAGCAGCGGCGGGTCAGCCTACGAGCAGTACTTC.

The chain carries TRBV29-1 and TRBJ2-2; D unclear. The CDR3 covers 14 residues. V gave up 1 base and J gave up 4 bases, with 10 bases separating them. Looked up from germline, CDR1 is SQVTM and CDR2 is ANQGSEA. The CDR3 region has the DNA TGCAGCGTTGAAGTAGGTAGAGGCACCGGGGAGCTGTTTTTT. Translated: CSVEVGRGTGELFF.

This chain uses TRBV20-1 with TRBJ1-5, with D possibly matching TRBD1 (5 bases). The V gene's germline CDR1 is DFQATT and CDR2 SNEGSKA (reference sequence). This CDR3 is 15 amino acids long. V was cut by 5 bases and J by 1 base, with 15 bases left in between. CDR3 protein: CSADDSLGSNQPQHF. Here the CDR3 DNA reads TGCAGTGCTGACGACAGTTTAGGGAGCAATCAGCCCCAGCATTTT.

In this sample, this clonotype turned up many times. The gene calls are TRBV7-9 and TRBJ2-2, with unresolved D. The CDR3 runs 16 residues. Trimming stripped 2 bases from V and 0 bases from J, with 10 bases between. The V gene's germline CDR1 is SEHNR and CDR2 FQNEAQ (reference sequence). The CDR3: CASSLFSKANTGELFF. The CDR3 DNA reads as TGTGCCAGCAGCTTATTTTCAAAAGCGAACACCGGGGAGCTGTTTTTT.

This clonotype was recorded at least ten times. The rearrangement uses TRBV29-1 and TRBJ2-3; 9 nucleotides line up with TRBD1. Germline loops: CDR1 SQVTM, CDR2 ANQGSEA. V lost 5 bases and J lost 6; bases outside the gene matches: 9. This CDR3 has 14 amino acids. CDR3 protein: CSVKGQGGSDTQYF. In nucleotides, the CDR3 is TGCAGCGTTAAGGGACAGGGAGGTTCGGATACGCAGTATTTT.

The count of this clonotype is one. This chain links TRBV6-2 or TRBV6-3 with TRBJ1-5; D unresolved. Deletions cut 5 bases from V and 7 bases from J, with 24 bases between. CDR1 and CDR2 (germline): MNHEY, SVGEGT. The length of the CDR3 is 17 residues. CDR3 region: CASSSYSGNSLTQPQHF. The CDR3 region has the DNA TGTGCCAGCAGTAGTTACTCCGGGAACAGTCTAACCCAGCCCCAGCATTTT.

The table lists this clonotype with a few counts. V is TRBV11-2 and J is TRBJ2-6; D tentatively reads TRBD1 or TRBD2 (5 bases each). The CDR3 extends over 19 amino acids. Trimming shortened V by 1 base and J by 0 bases, and 16 bases separated the two germline ends. Germline V gene lookup returns CDR1 SGHAT and CDR2 FQNNGV. In DNA form, the CDR3 reads TGTGCCAGCAGCTTAGGGGGGAGAGTAGCTAACTCTGGGGCCAACGTCCTGACTTTC. It encodes CASSLGGRVANSGANVLTF.

The V gene is TRBV19, the J gene TRBJ2-4, with TRBD2 matching over 8 bases. Germline CDR1 LNHDA, CDR2 SQIVND (reference sequence). With 2 bases clipped from V and 9 bases from J, the junction kept 9 bases outside the gene matches. The CDR3 has 15 residues. CDR3 loop: CASSISTGGPTIQYF. The DNA of the CDR3 is TGTGCCAGTAGTATATCTACGGGAGGGCCTACCATTCAGTACTTC.

This clonotype was counted ten times or more. The V call is TRBV18, the J call TRBJ1-1; D is unclear. V lost 1 base to trimming and J lost 1 base, with 13 bases between them. The CDR3 is 16 residues long. Germline values: CDR1 KGHSH, CDR2 LQKENI. CDR3 loop: CASSPRETSTNTEAFF. As DNA, the CDR3 is TGTGCCAGCTCACCACGAGAGACATCGACGAACACTGAAGCTTTCTTT.

This clonotype has a count of ten or more. DNA of the CDR3: TGCAGTGCTAGAGATCTGGGGCGGGAGGCCAAAAACATTCAGTACTTC. Translated: CSARDLGREAKNIQYF. V gene TRBV20-1 combines with J gene TRBJ2-4; TRBD2 aligns across 7 bases. Germline V CDR1 and CDR2: DFQATT, SNEGSKA (reference sequence). The V segment lost 0 bases and the J segment 1 base; nucleotides outside the gene matches: 6. The CDR3 sequence is 16 residues long.

The sample holds many counts of this clonotype. The gene calls are TRBV20-1 and TRBJ2-1; perhaps D is TRBD1 or TRBD2 (7 bases each). V was trimmed by 0 bases and J by 0 bases, leaving 15 bases between them. Germline V lookup: CDR1 DFQATT, CDR2 SNEGSKA (reference sequence). This CDR3 contains 17 residues. The CDR3 nucleotides read TGCAGTGCTAGAGATCTCAGGGGGGGGAGCTCCTACAATGAGCAGTTCTTC. It codes for CSARDLRGGSSYNEQFF.

The chain has TRBV6-1 and TRBJ1-3; TRBD1 matches 10 bases. There are 16 residues in the CDR3. Losses at the gene ends were 5 bases for V and 2 bases for J; bases not matched to a gene: 6. Germline CDR1 is MNHNS and CDR2 is SASEGT. CDR3 nucleotide sequence: TGTGCCAGCAGTCCGGGGACAGGGGCTACTGGAAACACCATATATTTT. As protein: CASSPGTGATGNTIYF.

Comment on this clonotype: The junction shows a germline mismatch at one end, possibly a read error. This chain links TRBV2 with TRBJ1-2; TRBD1 agrees at 9 bases. The CDR3 contains 13 residues. Per germline, CDR1 SNHLY and CDR2 FYNNEI. The CDR3 here is CASSAQGAVGYTF. DNA of the CDR3: TGTGCCAGTAGTGCACAGGGGGCGGTTGGCTACACCTTC.

The chain links TRBV28 to TRBJ2-7, with D possibly matching TRBD1 (6 bases). This CDR3 comprises 13 residues. The V end was cut by 10 bases, the J end by 0 bases, with 13 bases between. Germline V gene lookup returns CDR1 MDHEN and CDR2 SYDVKM. The CDR3 is CATLRDTSYEQYF. DNA for the CDR3: TGTGCCACCCTCCGGGACACCTCCTACGAGCAGTACTTC.

This clonotype turned up a few times. This rearrangement joins TRBV9 to TRBJ2-1; D is unresolved. CDR3 length: 14 residues. V lost 0 bases to trimming and J lost 3 bases, with 7 bases between them. Germline loops: CDR1 SGDLS, CDR2 YYNGEE. The DNA of the CDR3 is TGTGCCAGCAGCGTAGACGTGGTCTACAATGAGCAGTTCTTC. Translating it yields CASSVDVVYNEQFF.

This clonotype was counted a few times. J is TRBJ1-2 and V is TRBV11-1, with 7 bases that match TRBD1. V shed 5 bases and J 8 bases; nucleotides not matched to a gene: 5. The CDR3 has 12 residues. CDR1 and CDR2 (germline): SGHAT, FQDESV (reference sequence). The CDR3 nucleotides read TGTGCCAGCAGCCCCGACAGGGACGGCTACACCTTC. Translation gives CASSPDRDGYTF.

This chain uses TRBV19 with TRBJ1-4, with D hard to call. V was trimmed by 2 bases and J by 0 bases, leaving 7 bases between them. Looked up from germline, CDR1 is LNHDA and CDR2 is SQIVND (reference sequence). This CDR3 has 15 residues. In DNA form, the CDR3 reads TGTGCCAGTAGTATACGGGCGGCAACTAATGAAAAACTGTTTTTT. Its translation: CASSIRAATNEKLFF. Complete variable domain (other parts from reference TRBV19 and TRBJ1-4): DGGITQSPKYLFRKEGQNVTLSCEQNLNHDAMYWYRQDPGQGLRLIYYSQIVNDFQKGDIAEGYSVSREKKESFPLTVTSAQKNPTAFYLCASSIRAATNEKLFFGSGTQLSVL.

This clonotype was observed at least ten times. V usage is TRBV3-1 and J usage is TRBJ1-5, with 9 bases lining up with TRBD1. The V gene end was trimmed by 4 bases and the J gene end by 4 bases; junction bases not matched to a gene: 5. The CDR3 has 15 residues. The germline V gene has CDR1 LGHDT and CDR2 YNNKEL (reference sequence). The CDR3 loop is CASSLGQGRNQPQHF. CDR3 nucleotides: TGTGCCAGCAGCCTCGGACAGGGGCGAAATCAGCCCCAGCATTTT.

The CDR3, as DNA: TGTGCCAGCAGCCCCCAACGGACCGGGGAGCTGTTTTTT. The encoded protein is CASSPQRTGELFF. The rearrangement links TRBV7-2 to TRBJ2-2, with D unclear. CDR1 is SGHTA, CDR2 FQGNSA, per germline. V lost 5 bases, J lost 5 bases, and 9 bases lay in between. The CDR3 has 13 residues.

There are many counts of this clonotype. The chain has TRBV3-1 and TRBJ2-5, with D possibly being TRBD1 (5 bases). In germline, CDR1 is LGHDT, CDR2 YNNKEL (reference sequence). This CDR3 comprises 14 residues. V was trimmed by 3 bases and J by 5 bases, leaving 13 bases between them. CDR3 region: CASSHIGQGETQYF. In DNA, the CDR3 is TGTGCCAGCAGCCACATCGGACAAGGGGAGACCCAGTACTTC.